A single sample gave rise to the 9 T cell receptor beta chains below, sequenced in a study of beta chain features in type 1 diabetes. The investigators reverse transcribed all of the isolated RNA, so they sequenced expressed TCRB transcripts. This table comes from immunoSEQ multiplex PCR, and its TCRdb copy is limited to in-frame clones, with some not included. The sample yields 150,000 to 180,000 clones, 11% seen once. Sequencing was performed on central memory CD4+ T cells from blood. Source of these receptors: a man aged 18 to 29 in good health.

This clone has only a few counts. This sequence joins TRBV18 and TRBJ2-5; D gene unclear. This CDR3 spans 13 amino acids. CDR1 and CDR2 from the germline V gene are KGHSH and LQKENI. The ends were cut back, 3 bases at V and 1 base at J, with 6 bases in the middle. CDR3 region: CASSPVPQETQYF. In DNA form, the CDR3 reads TGTGCCAGCTCACCCGTGCCCCAAGAGACCCAGTACTTC.

The rearrangement joins TRBV28 to TRBJ2-7; D unclear. The V gene lost 1 base and the J gene lost 2 bases, with 12 bases spanning the gap. Germline V CDR1 and CDR2: MDHEN, SYDVKM. This CDR3 is 15 amino acids long. The CDR3 spells CASSLSTQTAYEQYF. The CDR3 region has the DNA TGTGCCAGCAGTTTATCGACTCAGACGGCCTACGAGCAGTACTTC.

This clone showed up just a few times. The V gene is TRBV29-1, the J gene TRBJ2-7; 8 nucleotides agree with TRBD2. The CDR3 covers 13 residues. V was pared by 7 bases and J by 4 bases, with 9 bases of the junction left unmatched. From germline, CDR1 is SQVTM and CDR2 ANQGSEA. CDR3 loop: CSALFRGRYEQYF. CDR3 DNA sequence: TGCAGCGCCCTTTTCCGCGGGAGGTACGAGCAGTACTTC.

V and J are TRBV10-3 and TRBJ1-2; D unclear. Germline V gene lookup returns CDR1 ENHRY and CDR2 SYGVKD. V was cut by 4 bases and J by 4 bases, with 7 bases left in between. The CDR3 has 12 amino acids. CDR3 sequence (DNA): TGTGCCATCAGTGGGGTTACCTATGGCTACACCTTC. Residues: CAISGVTYGYTF.

This clone was detected only a few times. This chain links TRBV29-1 with TRBJ2-5, with 9 bases identical to TRBD1. The CDR3 runs 13 residues. The junction had 8 bases not matched to a gene; V was cut back by 6 bases and J by 6 bases. Germline CDR1 reads SQVTM; CDR2 reads ANQGSEA. CDR3 DNA: TGCAGCGTGTACACCGACAGGGGGAAGACCCAGTACTTC. Amino acids: CSVYTDRGKTQYF.

The chain uses TRBV28 and TRBJ2-4; 7 bases map to TRBD1. The CDR3 length is 14 residues. Germline V gives CDR1 MDHEN, CDR2 SYDVKM. Germline trimming cut 6 bases from V and 7 bases from J; bases unmatched to any gene: 9. The CDR3 protein is CASSKVARGNIQYF. The CDR3 nucleotides are TGTGCCAGCAGCAAAGTGGCCAGGGGGAACATTCAGTACTTC.

This clone was seen a handful of times. The CDR3 here is CASGRSGARTEAFF. The CDR3 DNA reads as TGTGCCAGCGGCCGTTCAGGGGCCCGCACTGAAGCTTTCTTT. The chain employs TRBV28 and TRBJ1-1, with D perhaps TRBD1 (6 bases). CDR1 and CDR2 from the germline V gene are MDHEN and SYDVKM. The CDR3 covers 14 residues. V gave up 8 bases and J gave up 4 bases, with 17 bases separating them.

This clone was recorded a few times. The V and J genes are TRBV7-9 and TRBJ2-6, with D perhaps TRBD1 or TRBD2 (6 bases each). The ends were cut back, 11 bases at V and 0 bases at J, with 23 bases in the middle. CDR1 is SEHNR and CDR2 is FQNEAQ in the germline V gene (reference sequence). The length of the CDR3 is 18 residues. The CDR3 region is CARANGQSGDSGANVLTF. The CDR3 nucleotides read TGTGCCCGGGCCAACGGACAGTCGGGGGACTCTGGGGCCAACGTCCTGACTTTC.

The rearrangement links TRBV28 to TRBJ1-5; TRBD1 matches at 9 bases. The CDR3 covers 15 residues. Germline CDR1 MDHEN, CDR2 SYDVKM. The J segment lost 9 bases and the V segment lost 6 bases, leaving 12 bases of the junction unmatched. As DNA, the CDR3 is TGTGCCAGCAGCTTGGACAGGGGATCTCAGCGGCCCCAGCATTTT. This translates into CASSLDRGSQRPQHF.